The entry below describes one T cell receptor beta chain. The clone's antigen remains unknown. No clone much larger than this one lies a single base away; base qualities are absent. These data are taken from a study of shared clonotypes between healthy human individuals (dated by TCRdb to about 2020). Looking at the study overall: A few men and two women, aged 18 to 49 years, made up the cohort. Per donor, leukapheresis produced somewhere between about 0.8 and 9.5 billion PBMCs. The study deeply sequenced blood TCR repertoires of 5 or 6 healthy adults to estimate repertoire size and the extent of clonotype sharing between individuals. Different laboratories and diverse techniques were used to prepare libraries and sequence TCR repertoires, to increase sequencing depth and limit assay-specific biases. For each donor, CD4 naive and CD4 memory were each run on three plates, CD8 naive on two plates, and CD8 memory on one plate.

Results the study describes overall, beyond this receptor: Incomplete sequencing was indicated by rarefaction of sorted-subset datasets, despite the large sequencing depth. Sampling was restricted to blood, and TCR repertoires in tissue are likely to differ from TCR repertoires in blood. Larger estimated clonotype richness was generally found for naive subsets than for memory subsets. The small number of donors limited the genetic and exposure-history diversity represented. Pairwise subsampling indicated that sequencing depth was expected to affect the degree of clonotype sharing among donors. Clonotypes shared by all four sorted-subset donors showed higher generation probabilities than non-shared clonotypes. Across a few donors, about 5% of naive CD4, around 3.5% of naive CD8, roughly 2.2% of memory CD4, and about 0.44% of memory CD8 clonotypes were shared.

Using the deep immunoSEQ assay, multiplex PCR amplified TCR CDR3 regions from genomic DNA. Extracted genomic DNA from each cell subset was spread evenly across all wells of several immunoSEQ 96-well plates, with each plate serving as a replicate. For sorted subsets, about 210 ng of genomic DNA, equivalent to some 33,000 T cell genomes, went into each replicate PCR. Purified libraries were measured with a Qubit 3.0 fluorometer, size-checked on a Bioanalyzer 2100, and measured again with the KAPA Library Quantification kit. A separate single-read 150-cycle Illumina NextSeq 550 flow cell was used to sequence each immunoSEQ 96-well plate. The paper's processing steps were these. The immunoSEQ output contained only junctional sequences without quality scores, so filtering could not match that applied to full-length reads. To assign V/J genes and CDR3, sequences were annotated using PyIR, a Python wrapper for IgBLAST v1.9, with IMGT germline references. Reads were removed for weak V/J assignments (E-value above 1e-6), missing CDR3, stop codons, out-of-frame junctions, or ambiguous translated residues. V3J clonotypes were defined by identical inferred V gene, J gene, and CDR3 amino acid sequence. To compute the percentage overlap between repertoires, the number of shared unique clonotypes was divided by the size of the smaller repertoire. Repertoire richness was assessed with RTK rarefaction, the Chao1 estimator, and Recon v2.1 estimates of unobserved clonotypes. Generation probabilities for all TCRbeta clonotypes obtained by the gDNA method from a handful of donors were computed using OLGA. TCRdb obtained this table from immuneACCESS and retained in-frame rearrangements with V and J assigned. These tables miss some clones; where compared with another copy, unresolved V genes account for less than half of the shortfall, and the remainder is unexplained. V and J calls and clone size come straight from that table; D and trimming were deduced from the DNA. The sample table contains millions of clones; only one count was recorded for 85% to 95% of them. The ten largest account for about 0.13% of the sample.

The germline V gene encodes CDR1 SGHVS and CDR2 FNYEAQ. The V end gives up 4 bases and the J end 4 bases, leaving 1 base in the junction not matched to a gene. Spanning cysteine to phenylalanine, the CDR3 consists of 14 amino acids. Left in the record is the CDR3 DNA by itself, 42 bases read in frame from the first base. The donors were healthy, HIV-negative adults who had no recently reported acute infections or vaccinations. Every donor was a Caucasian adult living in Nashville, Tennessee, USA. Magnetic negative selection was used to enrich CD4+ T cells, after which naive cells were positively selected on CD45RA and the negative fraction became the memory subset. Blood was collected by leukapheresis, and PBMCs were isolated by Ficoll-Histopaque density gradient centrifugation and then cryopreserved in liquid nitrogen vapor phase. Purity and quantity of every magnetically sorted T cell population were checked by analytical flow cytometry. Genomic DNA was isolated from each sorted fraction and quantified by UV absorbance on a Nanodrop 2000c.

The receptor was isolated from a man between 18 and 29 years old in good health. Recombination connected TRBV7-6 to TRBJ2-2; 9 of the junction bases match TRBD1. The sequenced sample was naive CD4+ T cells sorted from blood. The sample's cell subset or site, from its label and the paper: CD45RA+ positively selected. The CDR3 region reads CASSWGQGTGELFF. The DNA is TGTGCCAGCAGCTGGGGACAGGGCACCGGGGAGCTGTTTTTT.